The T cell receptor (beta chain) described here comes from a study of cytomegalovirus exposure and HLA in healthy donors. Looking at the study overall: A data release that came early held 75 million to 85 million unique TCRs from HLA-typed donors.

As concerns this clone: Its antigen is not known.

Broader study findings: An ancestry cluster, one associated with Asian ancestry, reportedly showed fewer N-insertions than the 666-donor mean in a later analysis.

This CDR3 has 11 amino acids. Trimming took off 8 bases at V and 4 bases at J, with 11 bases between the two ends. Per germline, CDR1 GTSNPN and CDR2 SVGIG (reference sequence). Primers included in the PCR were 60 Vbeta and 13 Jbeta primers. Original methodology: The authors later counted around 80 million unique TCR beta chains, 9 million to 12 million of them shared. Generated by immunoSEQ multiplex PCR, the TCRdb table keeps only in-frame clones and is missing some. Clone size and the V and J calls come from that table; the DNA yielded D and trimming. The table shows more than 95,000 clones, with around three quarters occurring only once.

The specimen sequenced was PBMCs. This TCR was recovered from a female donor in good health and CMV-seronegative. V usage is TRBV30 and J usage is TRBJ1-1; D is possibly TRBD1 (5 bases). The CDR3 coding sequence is TGTGCCCGCCAGGGCAGCACTGAAGCTTTCTTT. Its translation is CARQGSTEAFF. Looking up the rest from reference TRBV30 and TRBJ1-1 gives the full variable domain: SQTIHQWPATLVQPVGSPLSLECTVEGTSNPNLYWYRQAAGRGLQLLFYSVGIGQISSEVPQNLSASRPQDRQFILSSKKLLLSDSGFYLCARQGSTEAFFGQGTRLTVV.